The next 5 T cell receptor beta chains were all read from a single sample in a study of control samples from healthy donors and cancer patients (dated by TCRdb to about 2020). The library was produced with the immunoSEQ multiplex PCR assay. Held by TCRdb, this immuneACCESS table contains in-frame sequences only and omits some clones. Under half of the omission traces to an unresolved V gene where checked; the cause of the rest is unknown. The sample data list 35,000 to 45,000 clones, and 80% to 95% of these were observed just once. The top ten hold 22% of the sample. Sequenced material: PBMCs. The receptors stem from a middle-aged woman with head and neck cancer.

The chain couples TRBV6-1 to TRBJ1-5; D ambiguous. There are 17 residues in the CDR3. Germline lookup yields CDR1 MNHNS and CDR2 SASEGT. Trimming shortened V by 4 bases and J by 4 bases, and 20 bases separated the two germline ends. CDR3 residues: CASSAPLRVRPNQPQHF. The CDR3 region has the DNA TGTGCCAGCAGTGCCCCTCTCCGGGTCCGACCAAATCAGCCCCAGCATTTT.

The gene calls are TRBV13 and TRBJ2-6; no clear D. The CDR3 is 15 amino acids. Germline loops: CDR1 PRHDT, CDR2 FYEKMQ (reference sequence). V was trimmed by 4 bases and J by 0 bases, leaving 7 bases between them. The CDR3, as DNA: TGTGCCAGCAGCTCGCGGCTCTCTGGGGCCAACGTCCTGACTTTC. Residues: CASSSRLSGANVLTF.

V gene TRBV4-1 combines with J gene TRBJ2-1; 11 bases agree with TRBD2. This CDR3 is 17 amino acids long. Per germline, CDR1 MGHRA and CDR2 YSYEKL. J was trimmed by 3 bases and V by 1 base; bases with no gene match: 5. CDR3 in amino acids: CASSQGATSGGYNEQFF. CDR3 bases: TGCGCCAGCAGCCAAGGGGCTACTAGCGGGGGCTACAATGAGCAGTTCTTC.

The J gene is TRBJ1-1, the V gene TRBV27; 7 bases are a match to TRBD1. In germline, CDR1 is MNHEY, CDR2 SMNVEV (reference sequence). This CDR3 has 12 residues. Losses at the gene ends were 7 bases for V and 8 bases for J; bases not matched to a gene: 7. In DNA form, the CDR3 reads TGTGCCAGCACTAGCCAGGGGGAAGAAGCTTTCTTT. Encoded protein: CASTSQGEEAFF.

The chain joins TRBV5-5 to TRBJ2-2; 7 nucleotides agree with TRBD1. CDR3 size: 15 residues. CDR1 and CDR2 (germline): SGHKS, YYEKEE (reference sequence). V shed 2 bases, J shed 0 bases, and the junction held 1 base outside the gene matches. CDR3 nucleotide sequence: TGTGCCAGCAGCTTAGGGGGCGCGAACACCGGGGAGCTGTTTTTT. It translates to CASSLGGANTGELFF. Complete variable domain (other parts from reference TRBV5-5 and TRBJ2-2): DAGVTQSPTHLIKTRGQQVTLRCSPISGHKSVSWYQQVLGQGPQFIFQYYEKEERGRGNFPDRFSARQFPNYSSELNVNALLLGDSALYLCASSLGGANTGELFFGEGSRLTVL.